The TCR beta chain under discussion was sequenced for a study of blood T cell repertoires in COVID-19. Study summary: Both acute and convalescent COVID-19 samples were obtained from the United States, Italy and Spain. In each case, the material was cDNA or gDNA derived from T cells, B-cell-depleted T cells, or PBMCs.

In the authors' methods: Nucleated cell number was recorded as an estimate derived from reference gene primer amplification. Measured with immunoSEQ multiplex PCR; TCRdb has only the in-frame clones, and not every one. Clonal size and the V and J genes are those of that table, whereas D and trimming came from the DNA. In the table there are around 170,000 clones, about 85% of which are singletons. This clonotype was sampled from a man in his 60s with acute or convalescent COVID-19. The sequenced sample was peripheral blood.

The CDR3 is CASSQVLGQGAGDYGYTF. The CDR3 DNA reads as TGTGCCAGCAGCCAAGTGCTGGGACAGGGGGCCGGGGACTATGGCTACACCTTC. The chain uses TRBV3-1 (or the pseudogene TRBV3-2) and TRBJ1-2; 12 bases fit TRBD1. CDR1 is LGHDT, CDR2 YNNKEL, per germline (reference sequence). V shed 1 base and J 3 bases; nucleotides not matched to a gene: 9. The CDR3 has 18 residues.